The subject of this entry is one TCR beta chain. Its antigen is not identified. These data come from a study of T cells in Graves' hyperthyroidism and ophthalmopathy. A lack of ophthalmopathy progression within 18 months defined stable Graves' hyperthyroidism. Broader study findings: The model predicted ophthalmopathy a median roughly six months before onset. Within blood appeared most thyroid clonotypes that had expanded above 0.001.

The CDR3 is 13 amino acids. V lost 0 bases to trimming and J lost 6 bases, with 9 bases between them. Per germline, CDR1 GTSNPN and CDR2 SVGIG (reference sequence). TCR beta CDR3 sequences were amplified from RNA transcripts. TCR CDR3 regions were first amplified by RT-PCR with HTBI primers. Each CDR3 protein is one row after TCRdb ran MiXCR on the multiplex PCR reads. The repertoire consists of 550,000 to 800,000 distinct CDR3 sequences, with 15% to 20% occurring once and the leading ten covering roughly a sixth. The receptor comes from a man in his forties or fifties with Graves' hyperthyroidism. Sequenced: blood. The V call is TRBV30, the J call TRBJ2-1; D is possibly TRBD1 (6 bases). The CDR3: CAWSVLTGNEQFF. In DNA, the CDR3 is TGTGCCTGGAGTGTACTGACAGGCAATGAGCAGTTCTTC. The complete variable domain, with remaining parts taken from reference TRBV30 and TRBJ2-1, reads SQTIHQWPATLVQPVGSPLSLECTVEGTSNPNLYWYRQAAGRGLQLLFYSVGIGQISSEVPQNLSASRPQDRQFILSSKKLLLSDSGFYLCAWSVLTGNEQFFGPGTRLTVL.